These 28 T cell receptor beta chains were all obtained from the same sample, sequenced in a study of blood T cell repertoires in COVID-19. Sequencing was performed with immunoSEQ multiplex PCR; in TCRdb, only in-frame clones are kept and a portion is missing. Here the sample spans over 70,000 clones, over 70% being singletons. The sequenced sample consisted of peripheral blood. These TCRs come from a woman at least 80 years old with acute or convalescent COVID-19.

V usage is TRBV6-2 or TRBV6-3 and J usage is TRBJ1-5, with 7 bases lining up with TRBD1. Germline CDR1 reads MNHEY; CDR2 reads SVGEGT. V was clipped by 6 bases and J by 3 bases; unmatched bases: 5. CDR3 length: 14 amino acids. CDR3 sequence: CASSQGQNNQPQHF. DNA for the CDR3: TGTGCCAGCAGCCAGGGACAGAACAATCAGCCCCAGCATTTT.

The chain combines TRBV7-8 with TRBJ1-2, with D perhaps matching TRBD1 (5 bases). V lost 5 bases to trimming and J lost 12 bases, with 16 bases between them. Germline V gene sequence: CDR1 SGHVS, CDR2 FQNEAQ. The CDR3 spans 12 residues. The CDR3 region has the DNA TGTGCCAGCAGCCACCCCGACAGTCCGCACACCTTC. This translates into CASSHPDSPHTF.

The chain carries TRBV5-1 and TRBJ1-2; 11 bases fit TRBD1. Unmatched junction bases numbered 9, after V lost 4 bases and J lost 4 bases. The CDR3 runs to 16 residues. Germline CDR1 is SGHRS and CDR2 is YFSETQ. The CDR3 coding sequence is TGCGCCAGCAGCCTCCTGTCCGGACAGGGGGCCTATGGCTACACCTTC. It encodes CASSLLSGQGAYGYTF. Supplemented by reference TRBV5-1 and TRBJ1-2, the full variable domain reads KAGVTQTPRYLIKTRGQQVTLSCSPISGHRSVSWYQQTPGQGLQFLFEYFSETQRNKGNFPGRFSGRQFSNSRSEMNVSTLELGDSALYLCASSLLSGQGAYGYTFGSGTRLTVV.

This sequence joins TRBV7-2 and TRBJ2-7; TRBD2 aligns across 9 bases. Looked up from germline, CDR1 is SGHTA and CDR2 is FQGNSA. The CDR3 contains 15 residues. The V and J ends lost 6 bases and 4 bases, in that order; junction bases with no gene match: 10. In nucleotides, the CDR3 is TGTGCCAGCAGTCGCGAGCGGGGGGCTCCGTACGAGCAGTACTTC. Protein: CASSRERGAPYEQYF.

This clone appeared a single time. For the CDR3, the DNA is TGTGCCAGCAGCCTCCTGGGGGGACGTAACAATGAGCAGTTCTTC. Its translation is CASSLLGGRNNEQFF. The rearrangement joins TRBV3-1 (or the pseudogene TRBV3-2) to TRBJ2-1; D might be TRBD2 (6 bases). The CDR3 consists of 15 residues. Trimming stripped 4 bases from V and 5 bases from J, with 15 bases between. CDR1 and CDR2 (germline): LGHDT, YNNKEL (reference sequence).

The V and J genes are TRBV28 and TRBJ2-7; tentatively, D is TRBD1 (6 bases). Trimming took off 7 bases at V and 0 bases at J, with 13 bases between the two ends. Germline CDR1 and CDR2: MDHEN and SYDVKM. The CDR3 totals 14 residues. CDR3 in DNA: TGTGCCAGCACCCAAACAGGGAGCTCCTACGAGCAGTACTTC. Amino acids: CASTQTGSSYEQYF.

The CDR3 protein is CASSLALLAGGGEQFF. The CDR3 bases are TGTGCCAGCAGCTTAGCGCTCCTAGCGGGAGGAGGTGAGCAGTTCTTC. This rearrangement joins TRBV7-2 to TRBJ2-1; TRBD2 matches at 11 bases. CDR3 size: 16 residues. CDR1 is SGHTA, CDR2 FQGNSA, per germline. The trim removed 0 bases at V and 9 bases at J, leaving 7 bases unmatched.

This clone is a singleton in its sample. The gene calls are TRBV27 and TRBJ1-2, with D uncertain. Per the germline V gene, CDR1 is MNHEY and CDR2 is SMNVEV (reference sequence). V lost 7 bases and J lost 1, with 13 bases in between. The CDR3 is 14 amino acids. The CDR3 coding sequence is TGTGCCAGCACCCCTGGGAGGGATAACTATGGCTACACCTTC. Protein: CASTPGRDNYGYTF.

This clone came up a few times. This rearrangement joins TRBV7-2 to TRBJ1-3; D uncertain. The CDR3 sequence is 14 residues long. Deletions cut 7 bases from V and 0 bases from J, with 10 bases between. CDR1 and CDR2 (germline): SGHTA, FQGNSA. The CDR3 nucleotides are TGTGCCAGCACTTCGGGAGTCTCTGGAAACACCATATATTTT. Its translation: CASTSGVSGNTIYF.

This chain connects TRBV11-3 to TRBJ2-1, with D tentatively TRBD2 (6 bases). The CDR3 runs to 12 residues. Germline V gene lookup returns CDR1 SGHNT and CDR2 YENEEA. Trimming cost V 6 bases and J 9 bases, with 12 bases left between them. The CDR3 loop is CASSPGTGEQFF. In nucleotides, the CDR3 is TGTGCCAGCAGTCCCGGGACTGGTGAGCAGTTCTTC.

V gene TRBV3-1 (or the pseudogene TRBV3-2) combines with J gene TRBJ1-1, with TRBD1 matching 7 bases. V trimming: 5 bases; J trimming: 3 bases; junction bases outside the gene matches: 6. Germline V gene sequence: CDR1 LGHDT, CDR2 YNNKEL (reference sequence). This CDR3 contains 14 residues. CDR3 residues: CASSYQTGDTEAFF. CDR3 bases: TGTGCCAGCAGCTATCAAACAGGGGACACTGAAGCTTTCTTT.

This chain connects TRBV5-1 to TRBJ2-3; maybe TRBD1 (5 bases). Trimming removed 1 base from V and 0 bases from J, with 12 bases in between. The CDR3 length is 16 residues. Germline V gene lookup returns CDR1 SGHRS and CDR2 YFSETQ. CDR3: CASSLIPDISTDTQYF. DNA of the CDR3: TGCGCCAGCAGCTTGATTCCGGACATTAGCACAGATACGCAGTATTTT.

The chain combines TRBV3-1 (or the pseudogene TRBV3-2) with TRBJ1-2, with D uncertain. V dropped 7 bases and J dropped 0 bases, with 6 bases sitting between them. Germline loops: CDR1 LGHDT, CDR2 YNNKEL (reference sequence). The CDR3 is 12 amino acids. CDR3 in DNA: TGTGCCAGCACAGGTACTAACTATGGCTACACCTTC. It codes for CASTGTNYGYTF.

This rearrangement joins TRBV9 to TRBJ1-1; 8 nucleotides align to TRBD1. CDR1 is SGDLS and CDR2 is YYNGEE in the germline V gene. V lost 0 bases to trimming and J lost 7 bases; unmatched junction nucleotides: 5. The CDR3 consists of 14 residues. CDR3 DNA sequence: TGTGCCAGCAGCGTAGCCCAGGGGGCAGGTGAAGCTTTCTTT. Translated, it gives CASSVAQGAGEAFF.

This chain uses TRBV3-1 (or the pseudogene TRBV3-2) with TRBJ1-1; no clear D. The CDR3 is 14 amino acids. Trimming stripped 1 base from V and 1 base from J, with 7 bases between. Germline CDR1 LGHDT, CDR2 YNNKEL (reference sequence). The CDR3 reads CASSQVPQNTEAFF. CDR3 in DNA: TGTGCCAGCAGCCAAGTTCCCCAGAACACTGAAGCTTTCTTT.

This clone was detected only a few times. V is TRBV12-3 or TRBV12-4 and J is TRBJ2-7, with D maybe TRBD2 (6 bases). The CDR3 runs 12 residues. Trimming stripped 8 bases from V and 4 bases from J, with 12 bases between. CDR3 DNA sequence: TGTGCCAGCGCTCGGGGGAAGTACGAGCAGTACTTC. This sequence encodes CASARGKYEQYF.

Comment on this clone: Its ends do not fully match the called genes, so a read error is possible. The V call is TRBV7-7, the J call TRBJ2-1; the match to TRBD2 covers 8 bases. CDR1 and CDR2 (germline): SSHAT, FNYEAQ (reference sequence). The CDR3 is made up of 15 amino acids. DNA for the CDR3: TGTGCTAGCAGCCCCGGGACTAGTTTCTACAATGAGCAGTTCTTC. Translated: CASSPGTSFYNEQFF.

The genes are TRBV27 and TRBJ2-1, with D maybe TRBD2 (7 bases). The germline gives CDR1 MNHEY, CDR2 SMNVEV (reference sequence). CDR3 length: 15 residues. Trimming shortened V by 7 bases and J by 7 bases, and 20 bases separated the two germline ends. CDR3 amino acids: CASKTRGGRDNEQFF. The CDR3 region has the DNA TGTGCCAGCAAAACCCGAGGGGGGAGGGATAATGAGCAGTTCTTC.

The chain links TRBV11-2 to TRBJ2-1; TRBD2 aligns across 14 bases. The V segment lost 4 bases and the J segment 12 bases; nucleotides outside the gene matches: 8. Germline-derived CDR1 and CDR2 are SGHAT and FQNNGV. The CDR3 has 15 residues. This chain's CDR3 is CASSSGLAGGLGQFF. For the CDR3, the DNA is TGTGCCAGCAGCTCCGGACTAGCGGGGGGTTTGGGGCAGTTCTTC.

The gene calls are TRBV7-9 and TRBJ1-3; D is possibly TRBD1 (6 bases). In germline, CDR1 is SEHNR, CDR2 FQNEAQ (reference sequence). The V end lost 10 bases, the J end lost 2 bases, and 9 bases lay between the germline ends. The CDR3 is made up of 12 amino acids. The CDR3 DNA is TGTGCCACCCGGGACACTGGAAACACCATATATTTT. This gives the protein CATRDTGNTIYF.

The rearrangement links TRBV19 to TRBJ2-7; D is possibly TRBD1 (8 bases). The CDR3 runs 16 residues. Germline assignment: CDR1 LNHDA and CDR2 SQIVND (reference sequence). V dropped 7 bases and J dropped 6 bases, with 25 bases sitting between them. The CDR3: CASMGGAGQDPGEQYF. The CDR3 bases are TGTGCCAGTATGGGGGGGGCGGGACAGGACCCCGGCGAGCAGTACTTC.

The chain uses TRBV7-2 and TRBJ1-3; the D is unclear. The CDR3 length is 15 residues. V shed 5 bases and J shed 0 bases, with 11 bases lying between them. Germline V CDR1 and CDR2: SGHTA, FQGNSA. For the CDR3, the DNA is TGTGCCAGCAGCCGCCAAGCGATCTCTGGAAACACCATATATTTT. Translation gives CASSRQAISGNTIYF.

The rearrangement uses TRBV19 and TRBJ2-3; 7 positions match TRBD2. The trim removed 3 bases at V and 0 bases at J, leaving 6 bases unmatched. In germline, CDR1 is LNHDA, CDR2 SQIVND (reference sequence). The CDR3 runs to 16 residues. In DNA form, the CDR3 reads TGTGCCAGTAGTATTGCAGCTAGCGGAAGCACAGATACGCAGTATTTT. Translating it yields CASSIAASGSTDTQYF.

The chain couples TRBV7-9 to TRBJ1-2; 11 bases match TRBD1. The germline gives CDR1 SEHNR, CDR2 FQNEAQ (reference sequence). This CDR3 region has 13 residues. The J segment lost 6 bases and the V segment lost 10 bases, leaving 7 bases of the junction unmatched. The CDR3 coding sequence is TGTGCCACCTCGGACAGGGGGCGAAATGGCTACACCTTC. Translated: CATSDRGRNGYTF.

The rearrangement joins TRBV4-3 to TRBJ2-2, with TRBD1 matching over 12 bases. V lost 6 bases and J lost 1; bases outside the gene matches: 6. The CDR3 contains 17 residues. The germline V gene has CDR1 LGHNA and CDR2 YSLEER. The CDR3 region is CASSSGTGGMNTGELFF. As DNA, the CDR3 is TGCGCCAGCAGTTCCGGGACAGGGGGCATGAACACCGGGGAGCTGTTTTTT.

This clone showed up many times. CDR3 sequence: CASSRDRANEKLFF. The CDR3 DNA sequence: TGCGCCAGCAGCCGGGACAGGGCTAATGAAAAACTGTTTTTT. The chain joins TRBV5-1 to TRBJ1-4, with TRBD1 identical over 9 bases. This CDR3 has 14 residues. The V segment lost 4 bases and the J segment 3 bases; nucleotides outside the gene matches: 1. Germline loops: CDR1 SGHRS, CDR2 YFSETQ.

The chain joins TRBV10-3 to TRBJ2-3; 11 positions match TRBD2. This CDR3 region has 16 residues. The junction had 6 bases not matched to a gene; V was cut back by 3 bases and J by 4 bases. Germline assignment: CDR1 ENHRY and CDR2 SYGVKD. DNA for the CDR3: TGTGCCATCAGTGACCGGCTAGCGGGAGGTTCAGATACGCAGTATTTT. Its protein is CAISDRLAGGSDTQYF.

V usage is TRBV28 and J usage is TRBJ1-1; D not certain. Germline values: CDR1 MDHEN, CDR2 SYDVKM. Trimming pared 3 bases from V and 5 bases from J, leaving 10 bases between. The CDR3 contains 13 residues. The CDR3 nucleotides read TGTGCCAGCAGTTTGCGGGTTGGGACTGAAGCTTTCTTT. This codes for CASSLRVGTEAFF.